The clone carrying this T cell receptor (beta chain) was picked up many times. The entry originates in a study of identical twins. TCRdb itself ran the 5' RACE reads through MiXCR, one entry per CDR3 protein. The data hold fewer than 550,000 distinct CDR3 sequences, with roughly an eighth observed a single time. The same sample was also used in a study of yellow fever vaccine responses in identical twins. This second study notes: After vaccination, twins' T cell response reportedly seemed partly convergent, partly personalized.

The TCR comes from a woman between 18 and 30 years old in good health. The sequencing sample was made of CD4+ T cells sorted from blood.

DNA of the CDR3: TGTGCCAGCAGGTTAAGACAGCGGGCCACAGATACGCAGTATTTT. Its protein product is CASRLRQRATDTQYF. The gene calls are TRBV12-3 or TRBV12-4 and TRBJ2-3; a weak D match, TRBD2 (6 bases). The CDR3 extends over 15 amino acids. The germline V and J ends were trimmed by 6 bases and 2 bases, with 15 bases remaining between them.